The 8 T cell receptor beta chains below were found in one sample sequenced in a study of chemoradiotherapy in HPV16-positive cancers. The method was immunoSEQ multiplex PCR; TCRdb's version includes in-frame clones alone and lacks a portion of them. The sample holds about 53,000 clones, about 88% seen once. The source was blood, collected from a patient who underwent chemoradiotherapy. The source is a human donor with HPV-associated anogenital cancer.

This CDR3 is CASSHGQGGMNTEAFF. CDR3 coding DNA: TGTGCCAGCAGCCACGGACAGGGGGGAATGAACACTGAAGCTTTCTTT. This chain connects TRBV7-2 to TRBJ1-1; 10 positions match TRBD1. In germline, CDR1 is SGHTA, CDR2 FQGNSA. This CDR3 is 16 amino acids long. V lost 5 bases and J lost 0; bases outside the gene matches: 6.

The CDR3 loop reads CATSSSGISPLHF. The CDR3 nucleotides read TGTGCCACCAGCAGCTCAGGGATCTCACCCCTCCACTTT. This chain connects TRBV15 to TRBJ1-6; TRBD1 is a possible D gene (5 bases). Germline CDR1 LNHNV, CDR2 YYDKDF (reference sequence). The V and J ends lost 3 bases and 10 bases respectively, with 10 bases between them. The CDR3 is 13 amino acids.

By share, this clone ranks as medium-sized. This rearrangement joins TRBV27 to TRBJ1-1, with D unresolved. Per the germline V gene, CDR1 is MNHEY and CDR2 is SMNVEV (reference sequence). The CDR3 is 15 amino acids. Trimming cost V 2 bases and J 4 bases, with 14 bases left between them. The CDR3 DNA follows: TGTGCCAGCAGTTTACTCGGAGGTGCGGCCACTGAAGCTTTCTTT. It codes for CASSLLGGAATEAFF.

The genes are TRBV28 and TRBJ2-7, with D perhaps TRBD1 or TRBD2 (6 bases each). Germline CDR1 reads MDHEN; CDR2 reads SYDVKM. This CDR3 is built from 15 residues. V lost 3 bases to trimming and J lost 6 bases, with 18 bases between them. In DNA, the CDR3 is TGTGCCAGCAGTTTTTTTCGGGGGCCGTCCCTCGAGCAGTACTTC. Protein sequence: CASSFFRGPSLEQYF.

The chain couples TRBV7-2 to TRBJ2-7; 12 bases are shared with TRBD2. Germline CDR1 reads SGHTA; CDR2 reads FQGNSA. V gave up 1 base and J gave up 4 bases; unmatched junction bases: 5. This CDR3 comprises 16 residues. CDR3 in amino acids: CASSLEGTSGRYEQYF. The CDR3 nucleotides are TGTGCCAGCAGCTTAGAGGGAACTAGCGGGAGGTACGAGCAGTACTTC.

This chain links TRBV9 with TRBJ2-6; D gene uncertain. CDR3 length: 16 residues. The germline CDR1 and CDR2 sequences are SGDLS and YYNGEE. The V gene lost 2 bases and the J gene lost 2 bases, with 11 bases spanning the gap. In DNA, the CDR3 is TGTGCCAGCAGCGTTAGGGAAGAGGCTGGGGCCAACGTCCTGACTTTC. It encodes CASSVREEAGANVLTF.

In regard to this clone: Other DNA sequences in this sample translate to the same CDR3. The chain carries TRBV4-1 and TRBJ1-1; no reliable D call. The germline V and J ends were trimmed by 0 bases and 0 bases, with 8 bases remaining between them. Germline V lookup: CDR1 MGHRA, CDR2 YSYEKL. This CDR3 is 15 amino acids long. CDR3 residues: CASSQDRGLNTEAFF. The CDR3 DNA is TGCGCCAGCAGCCAAGATCGGGGTTTGAACACTGAAGCTTTCTTT.

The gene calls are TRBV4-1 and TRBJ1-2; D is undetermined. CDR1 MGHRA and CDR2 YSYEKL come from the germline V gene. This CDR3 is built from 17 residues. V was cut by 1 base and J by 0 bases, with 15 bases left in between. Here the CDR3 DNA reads TGCGCCAGCAGCCAAGGGAAATCGGCGCCTACTAACTATGGCTACACCTTC. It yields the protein CASSQGKSAPTNYGYTF.